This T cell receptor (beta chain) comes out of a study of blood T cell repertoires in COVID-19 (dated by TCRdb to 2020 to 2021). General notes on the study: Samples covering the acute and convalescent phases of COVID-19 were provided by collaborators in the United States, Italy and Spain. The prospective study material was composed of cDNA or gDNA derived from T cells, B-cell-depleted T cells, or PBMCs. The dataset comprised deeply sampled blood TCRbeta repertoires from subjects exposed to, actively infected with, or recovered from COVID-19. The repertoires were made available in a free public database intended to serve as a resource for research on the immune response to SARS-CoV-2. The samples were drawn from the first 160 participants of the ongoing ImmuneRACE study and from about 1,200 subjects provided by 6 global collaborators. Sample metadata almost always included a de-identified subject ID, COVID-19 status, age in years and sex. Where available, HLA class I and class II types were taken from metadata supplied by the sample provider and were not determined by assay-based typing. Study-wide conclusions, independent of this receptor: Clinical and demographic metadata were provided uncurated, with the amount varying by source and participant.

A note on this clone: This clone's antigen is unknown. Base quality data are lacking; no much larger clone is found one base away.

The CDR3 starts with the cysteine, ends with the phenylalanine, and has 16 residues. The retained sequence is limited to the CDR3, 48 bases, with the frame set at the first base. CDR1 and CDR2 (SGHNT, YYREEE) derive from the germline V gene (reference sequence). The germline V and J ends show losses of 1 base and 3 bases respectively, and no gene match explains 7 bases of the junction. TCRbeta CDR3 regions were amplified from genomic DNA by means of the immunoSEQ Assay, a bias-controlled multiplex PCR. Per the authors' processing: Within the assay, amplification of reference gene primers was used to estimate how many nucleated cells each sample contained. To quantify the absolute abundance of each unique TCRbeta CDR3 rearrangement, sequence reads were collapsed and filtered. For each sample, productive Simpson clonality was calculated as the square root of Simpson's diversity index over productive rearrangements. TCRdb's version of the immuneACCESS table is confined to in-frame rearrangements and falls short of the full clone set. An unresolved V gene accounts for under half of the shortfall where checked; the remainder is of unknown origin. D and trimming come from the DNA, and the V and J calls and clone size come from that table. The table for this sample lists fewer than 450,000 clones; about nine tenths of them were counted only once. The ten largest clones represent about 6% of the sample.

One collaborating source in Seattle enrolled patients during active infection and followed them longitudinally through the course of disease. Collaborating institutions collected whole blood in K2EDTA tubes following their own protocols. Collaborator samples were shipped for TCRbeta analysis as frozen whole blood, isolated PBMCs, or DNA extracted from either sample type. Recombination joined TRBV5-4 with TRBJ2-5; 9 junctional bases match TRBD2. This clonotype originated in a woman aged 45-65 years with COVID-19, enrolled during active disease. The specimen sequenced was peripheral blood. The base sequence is TGTGCCAGCAGCTTGCAGGGACTAGCAAGAGAAGAGACCCAGTACTTC. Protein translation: CASSLQGLAREETQYF.